This T cell receptor (beta chain) came from a study of blood T cell repertoires in COVID-19. Study context: T cells, B-cell-depleted T cells, or PBMCs provided the cDNA or gDNA that served as material.

In the original analysis: Amplification from reference gene primers served as the basis for estimated nucleated cell counts. TCRdb keeps only in-frame clones here, not all; method: immunoSEQ multiplex PCR. D and trimming were read from the DNA, whereas the V and J calls and clone size are those reported in that table. The repertoire consists of approximately 120,000 clones, with roughly 79% occurring once and the leading ten covering more than 10%. The CDR3 totals 15 residues. V was clipped by 3 bases and J by 3 bases, with 15 bases between them. Germline loops: CDR1 KGHSH, CDR2 LQKENI. The origin of this receptor is a human donor in a cohort sampled during active COVID-19. The sequenced material came from peripheral blood. The chain combines TRBV18 with TRBJ2-7; D is unresolved. The CDR3 loop reads CASSPLEATFYEQYF. The CDR3 DNA reads TGTGCCAGCTCACCTCTTGAGGCTACCTTCTACGAGCAGTACTTC.